The entry below describes one TCR beta chain. This entry comes from a study of T cells in Graves' hyperthyroidism and ophthalmopathy. There were TCR beta CDR3 regions amplified from RNA transcripts. HTBI primers were used for first-round RT-PCR of the TCR CDR3. One entry per CDR3 protein, called by TCRdb with MiXCR from the multiplex PCR reads. The sample contains about 400,000 distinct CDR3 sequences, less than 20% of which appear only once. V lost 3 bases to trimming and J lost 0 bases, with 23 bases between them. Germline CDR1 ENHRY, CDR2 SYGVKD. The CDR3 contains 19 residues. The TCR was taken from a young woman with Graves' hyperthyroidism. The sequenced sample consisted of blood. This chain uses TRBV10-3 with TRBJ1-1; a weak D match, TRBD1 (6 bases). The CDR3 region is CAISDPDSGTSFMNTEAFF. The CDR3 nucleotides are TGTGCCATCAGTGACCCCGATTCCGGGACATCCTTCATGAACACTGAAGCTTTCTTT.